The source of this T cell receptor beta chain is a study of blood T cell repertoires in COVID-19. Repertoires were generated with immunoSEQ multiplex PCR, while TCRdb's copy carries only in-frame clones and drops some. Among about 77,000 clones listed, around 89% were seen once. Germline V lookup: CDR1 SGHTA, CDR2 FQGNSA. V was trimmed by 0 bases and J by 5 bases, leaving 8 bases between them. The CDR3 sequence is 14 residues long. The sequenced sample consisted of peripheral blood. This TCR came from a woman of 80 years or more with acute or convalescent COVID-19. The V gene is TRBV7-2, the J gene TRBJ2-1; D is undetermined. The CDR3: CASSLAAKDNEQFF. Here the CDR3 DNA reads TGTGCCAGCAGCTTAGCGGCCAAAGACAATGAGCAGTTCTTC. The variable domain in full, completed from reference TRBV7-2 and TRBJ2-1, reads GAGVSQSPSNKVTEKGKDVELRCDPISGHTALYWYRQSLGQGLEFLIYFQGNSAPDKSGLPSDRFSAERTGGSVSTLTIQRTQQEDSAVYLCASSLAAKDNEQFFGPGTRLTVL.